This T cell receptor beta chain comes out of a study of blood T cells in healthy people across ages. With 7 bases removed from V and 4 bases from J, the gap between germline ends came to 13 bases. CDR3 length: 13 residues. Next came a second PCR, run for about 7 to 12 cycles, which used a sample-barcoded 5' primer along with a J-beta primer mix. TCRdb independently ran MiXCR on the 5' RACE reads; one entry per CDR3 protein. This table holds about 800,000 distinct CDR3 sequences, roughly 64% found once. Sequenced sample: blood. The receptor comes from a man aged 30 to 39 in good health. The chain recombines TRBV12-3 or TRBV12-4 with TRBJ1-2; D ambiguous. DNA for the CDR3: TGTGCCAGCACTCCGGGGAGAGGCTATGGCTACACCTTC. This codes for CASTPGRGYGYTF.